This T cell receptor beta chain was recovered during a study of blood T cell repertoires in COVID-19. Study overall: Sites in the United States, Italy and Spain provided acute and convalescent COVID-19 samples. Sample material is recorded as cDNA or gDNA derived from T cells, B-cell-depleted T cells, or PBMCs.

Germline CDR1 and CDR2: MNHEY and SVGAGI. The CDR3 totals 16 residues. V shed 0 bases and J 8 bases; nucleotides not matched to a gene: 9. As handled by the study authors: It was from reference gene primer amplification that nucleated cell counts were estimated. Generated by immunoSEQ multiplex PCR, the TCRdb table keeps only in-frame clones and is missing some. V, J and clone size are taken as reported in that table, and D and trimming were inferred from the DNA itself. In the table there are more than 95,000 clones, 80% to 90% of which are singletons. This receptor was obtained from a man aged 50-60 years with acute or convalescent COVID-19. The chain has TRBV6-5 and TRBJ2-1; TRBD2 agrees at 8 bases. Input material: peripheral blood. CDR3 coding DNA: TGTGCCAGCAGTTACTCGATGCAAGCGGGAGCCCATGAGCAGTTCTTC. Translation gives CASSYSMQAGAHEQFF.